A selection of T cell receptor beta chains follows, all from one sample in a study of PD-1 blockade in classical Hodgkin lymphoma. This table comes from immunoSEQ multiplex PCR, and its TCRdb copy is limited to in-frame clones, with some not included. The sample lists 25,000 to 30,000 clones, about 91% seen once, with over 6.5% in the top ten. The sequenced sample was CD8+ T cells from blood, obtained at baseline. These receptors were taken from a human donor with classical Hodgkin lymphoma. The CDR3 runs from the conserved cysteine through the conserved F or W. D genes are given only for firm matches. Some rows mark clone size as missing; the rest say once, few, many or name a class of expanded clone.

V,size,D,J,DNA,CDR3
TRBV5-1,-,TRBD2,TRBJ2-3,TGCGCCAGCAGCTCCCTAGCGGGAGGGCCTCCAGATACGCAGTATTTT,CASSSLAGGPPDTQYF
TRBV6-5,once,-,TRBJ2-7,TGTGCCAGCAGTTATTATGTGGGGGACTACGAGCAGTACTTC,CASSYYVGDYEQYF
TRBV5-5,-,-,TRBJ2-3,TGTGCCAGCAGCTTAGACAGGAGGACTAGCACAGATACGCAGTATTTT,CASSLDRRTSTDTQYF
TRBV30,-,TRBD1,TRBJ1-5,TGTGCCTGGAGAGCAGACAGGGTAGGTCAGCCCCAGCATTTT,CAWRADRVGQPQHF
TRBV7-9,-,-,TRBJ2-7,TGTGCCAGCAGCCCGCCCCCCCCAGGACTGTTGCCCTACGAGCAGTACTTC,CASSPPPPGLLPYEQYF
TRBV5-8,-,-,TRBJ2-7,TGTGCCAGCAGCTTTCCAGCCGGCTCCTACGAGCAGTACTTC,CASSFPAGSYEQYF
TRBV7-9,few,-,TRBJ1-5,TGTGCCAGCAGCTTAGCGGGGAAGCCGCAGCATTTT,CASSLAGKPQHF
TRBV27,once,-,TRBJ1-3,TGTGCCAGCAGTTTATCGGGGGGCGGTGGAAACACCATATATTTT,CASSLSGGGGNTIYF
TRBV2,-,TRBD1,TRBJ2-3,TGTGCCAGCAGTGCTGGGACAGGGGGCTCAGATACGCAGTATTTT,CASSAGTGGSDTQYF
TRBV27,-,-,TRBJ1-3,TGTGCCAGCAGTTACTCCAGAACGGACTCTGGAAACACCATATATTTT,CASSYSRTDSGNTIYF
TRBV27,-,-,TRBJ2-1,TGTGCCAGCAGTCAGGGGAATGAGCAGTTCTTC,CASSQGNEQFF
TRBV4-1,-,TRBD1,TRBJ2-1,TGCGCCAGCAGCCAAGATGGGGACAGGGTCGGAAATGAGCAGTTCTTC,CASSQDGDRVGNEQFF
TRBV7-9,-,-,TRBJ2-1,TGTGCCAGCAGCCATGGGGGCGGGGCCTACAATGAGCAGTTCTTC,CASSHGGGAYNEQFF
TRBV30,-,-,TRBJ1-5,TGTGCCTGGAGTGTGGGGAATCAGCCCCAGCATTTT,CAWSVGNQPQHF
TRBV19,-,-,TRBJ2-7,TGTGCCAGTAGCCCGGGACTGGGCTACGAGCAGTACTTC,CASSPGLGYEQYF
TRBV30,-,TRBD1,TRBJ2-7,TGTGCCTGGAGTGTACTTATCCCCGGGACAGGTTCGGAGGAGCAGTACTTC,CAWSVLIPGTGSEEQYF
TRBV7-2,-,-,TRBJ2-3,TGTGCCAGCAGCTTAGCGCTTGGGGAAACAGATACGCAGTATTTT,CASSLALGETDTQYF
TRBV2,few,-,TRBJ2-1,TGTGCCTTCATAGGCCCTACCTCCAATGAGCAGTTCTTC,CAFIGPTSNEQFF
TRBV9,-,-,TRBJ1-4,TGTGCCAGCAGCCCCCCAGGACGGCAAGATGAAAAACTGTTTTTT,CASSPPGRQDEKLFF
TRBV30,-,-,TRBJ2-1,TGTGCCTGGAGTGCCCTTAGCGGACACTCCTACAATGAGCAGTTCTTC,CAWSALSGHSYNEQFF
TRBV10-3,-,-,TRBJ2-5,TGTGCCATCTTTGATAAGGCGCGGGAGACCCAGTACTTC,CAIFDKARETQYF
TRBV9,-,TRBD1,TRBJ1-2,TGTGCCAGCTACTCAGGGGGACCCTATGGCTACACCTTC,CASYSGGPYGYTF
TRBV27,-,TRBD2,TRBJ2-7,TGTGCCAGCAGTTTAACGGGACTACTATCGGGGGAGCAGTACTTC,CASSLTGLLSGEQYF